This TCR beta chain was retrieved from a study of blood T cell repertoires in COVID-19. Turning to the study itself: Some COVID-19 samples were acute and others convalescent; all came from the United States, Italy and Spain. The cDNA or gDNA used as material had been derived from T cells, B-cell-depleted T cells, or PBMCs.

Authors' processing steps: Amplified reference gene primers provided the basis for estimating nucleated cell counts. The assay was immunoSEQ multiplex PCR, and TCRdb's table has in-frame clones only and misses some. That table is the source of V, J and clone size, and D and trimming were worked out from the DNA. The sample shows some 27,000 clones, around nine tenths of them seen only once. CDR1 is SGHRS, CDR2 YFSETQ, per germline. The CDR3 length is 16 residues. With V trimmed by 5 bases and J by 5 bases, 7 bases remained unmatched. This TCR was sampled from a human donor in a cohort sampled during active COVID-19. The donor label of this sample is uncertain. The specimen sequenced was peripheral blood. J is TRBJ2-2 and V is TRBV5-1; 12 nucleotides match TRBD2. The CDR3 region has the DNA TGCGCCAGCAGACCTCCCCTAGCGGGGGGGACCGGGGAGCTGTTTTTT. Residues: CASRPPLAGGTGELFF.